The 5 T cell receptor beta chains below come from one sample, sequenced in a study of beta chain features in type 1 diabetes. Of the isolated RNA, all was reverse transcribed, and so the sequenced material was expressed TCRB transcripts. Clones were sequenced by immunoSEQ multiplex PCR, and TCRdb holds only the in-frame ones, with some missing. The repertoire includes fewer than 900,000 clones, around a sixth of them detected once, and roughly 0.025% sits in the top ten. Sequenced sample: naive CD4+ T cells from blood. All receptors derive from a woman aged 18-29 years in good health.

The table lists this clone with a few counts. V and J are TRBV7-9 and TRBJ2-4; the D is unclear. CDR3 size: 14 residues. Germline lookup yields CDR1 SEHNR and CDR2 FQNEAQ (reference sequence). V gave up 3 bases and J gave up 0 bases, with 6 bases separating them. The CDR3 loop is CASSFGVAKNIQYF. CDR3 DNA sequence: TGTGCCAGCAGCTTCGGAGTAGCCAAAAACATTCAGTACTTC. Drawing the rest from reference TRBV7-9 and TRBJ2-4, the complete variable domain is DTGVSQNPRHKITKRGQNVTFRCDPISEHNRLYWYRQTLGQGPEFLTYFQNEAQLEKSRLLSDRFSAERPKGSFSTLEIQRTEQGDSAMYLCASSFGVAKNIQYFGAGTRLSVL.

The J gene is TRBJ2-1, the V gene TRBV6-5; weak D call: TRBD1 (7 bases). CDR1 and CDR2 (germline): MNHEY, SVGAGI. Trimming removed 5 bases at V and 7 bases at J, with 18 bases between. The CDR3 covers 15 residues. CDR3 DNA: TGTGCCAGCAGTAAGACAGGGAGGACCTCTAATGAGCAGTTCTTC. This encodes CASSKTGRTSNEQFF.

The chain is built from TRBV7-2 and TRBJ2-2, with D perhaps TRBD1 (6 bases). The V gene's germline CDR1 is SGHTA and CDR2 FQGNSA. This CDR3 has 15 residues. V was pared by 5 bases and J by 1 base, with 11 bases between. The CDR3 spells CASSPRTVNTGELFF. As DNA, the CDR3 is TGTGCCAGCAGCCCCCGGACAGTGAACACCGGGGAGCTGTTTTTT.

As concerns this clone: The same CDR3 arises from other DNA sequences in this sample as well. This chain joins TRBV5-1 and TRBJ2-7; tentative D call: TRBD2 (6 bases). The V end lost 0 bases, the J end lost 3 bases, and 7 bases lay between the germline ends. Germline V gives CDR1 SGHRS, CDR2 YFSETQ. The CDR3 covers 13 residues. The CDR3 bases are TGCGCCAGCAGCTTGGTAGCGGACTACGAGCAGTACTTC. The encoded protein is CASSLVADYEQYF.

This clone has just a few counts. The V call is TRBV10-3, the J call TRBJ2-2; D could derive from TRBD1 or TRBD2 (5 bases each). This CDR3 is 14 amino acids long. V lost 11 bases and J 6 bases, leaving 19 bases between the germline ends. Germline lookup yields CDR1 ENHRY and CDR2 SYGVKD. This CDR3 reads CASRRDQTAGELFF. The CDR3 region has the DNA TGTGCCTCCCGCCGGGACCAAACAGCCGGGGAGCTGTTTTTT.